The table lists the clone carrying this T cell receptor beta chain with a count of one. Its target is not known. This entry belongs to a study of graft-versus-host responses after intestinal transplantation. Here immunoSEQ multiplex PCR was the method, and the copy in TCRdb shows in-frame clones only, minus some. The sample includes 84,000 or so clones, approximately 92% of them seen just once. This sequence was found in a human donor who was the organ donor for an intestinal transplant. Sample: unstimulated CD8+ T cells sorted from spleen or lymph node cells, taken before transplant.

The chain's CDR3 is CASSLTGGGTYGYTF. In DNA form, the CDR3 reads TGCGCCAGCAGCCTCACGGGGGGAGGTACATATGGCTACACCTTC. The chain recombines TRBV5-1 with TRBJ1-2, with D perhaps matching TRBD1 (5 bases). This CDR3 is built from 15 residues. The germline gives CDR1 SGHRS, CDR2 YFSETQ. Trimming took 4 bases from V and 5 from J, leaving 18 bases between them.